The rows below give T cell receptor beta chains drawn from one sample of a study of T-cell reconstitution after alpha-beta-depleted transplantation in children. MiXCR was run by TCRdb on the PCR reads, yielding one entry per CDR3 protein. This sample has some 120,000 distinct CDR3 sequences, with about a tenth found just once. The sequencing used PBMCs, mostly from graft donor cells, collected 180 days after TCRalphabeta/CD19-depleted stem cell transplant. The receptors shown here come from a girl under three years old who had a stem cell transplant for combined immunodeficiency, so the T cells may come from the graft donor. Both conserved end residues are part of each CDR3. A D gene is named only where the DNA matches it firmly. Clone size, where shown, is once, few, many, or a class for clones that have expanded.

V gene: TRBV10-3
D gene: .
J gene: TRBJ1-2
clone size: .
CDR3 protein: CAISDTVNYGYTF

V gene: TRBV5-4
D gene: .
J gene: TRBJ2-2
clone size: .
CDR3 protein: CASSLATGWNTGELFF

V gene: TRBV20-1
D gene: .
J gene: TRBJ2-3
clone size: .
CDR3 protein: CSARPGAGTDTQYF

V gene: TRBV4-3
D gene: .
J gene: TRBJ2-2
clone size: .
CDR3 protein: CASSQFTGLGELFF

V gene: TRBV7-9
D gene: .
J gene: TRBJ2-7
clone size: .
CDR3 protein: CASTLQLGVQTYEQYF

V gene: TRBV20-1
D gene: .
J gene: TRBJ2-7
clone size: many
CDR3 protein: CSAGYGSNEQYF

V gene: TRBV5-1
D gene: .
J gene: TRBJ2-3
clone size: many
CDR3 protein: CASSLAGETDTQYF

V gene: TRBV5-8
D gene: .
J gene: TRBJ2-5
clone size: .
CDR3 protein: CASSLFYRGEETQYF

V gene: TRBV5-1
D gene: .
J gene: TRBJ2-1
clone size: .
CDR3 protein: CASSLGPSGGQFF

V gene: TRBV12-3/TRBV12-4
D gene: .
J gene: TRBJ1-1
clone size: .
CDR3 protein: CASSPPQGNPEAFF

V gene: TRBV20-1
D gene: .
J gene: TRBJ2-4
clone size: .
CDR3 protein: CSVTERAGGGNIQYF

V gene: TRBV12-3/TRBV12-4
D gene: TRBD2
J gene: TRBJ2-2
clone size: .
CDR3 protein: CASSFSASPSGSSGELFF

V gene: TRBV14
D gene: TRBD2
J gene: TRBJ2-7
clone size: .
CDR3 protein: CASSPPGLALGSPYEQYF

V gene: TRBV7-6
D gene: .
J gene: TRBJ1-4
clone size: .
CDR3 protein: CASSLLGGTGNEKLFF

V gene: TRBV7-2
D gene: TRBD1
J gene: TRBJ1-2
clone size: few
CDR3 protein: CASSLEVDRVYGYTF

V gene: TRBV10-3
D gene: .
J gene: TRBJ2-5
clone size: .
CDR3 protein: CAISESHRGQETQYF

V gene: TRBV9
D gene: TRBD1
J gene: TRBJ2-1
clone size: .
CDR3 protein: CASSVDRAERNEQFF

V gene: TRBV18
D gene: TRBD2
J gene: TRBJ2-4
clone size: .
CDR3 protein: CASSPPRRGEKNIQYF

V gene: TRBV12-3/TRBV12-4
D gene: TRBD2
J gene: TRBJ2-3
clone size: .
CDR3 protein: CASRGTSGETDTQYF

V gene: TRBV20-1
D gene: .
J gene: TRBJ2-7
clone size: .
CDR3 protein: CSASSRDYEQYF

V gene: TRBV5-1
D gene: .
J gene: TRBJ2-2
clone size: few
CDR3 protein: CASSLGGQGSTGELFF

V gene: TRBV28
D gene: TRBD1
J gene: TRBJ1-2
clone size: .
CDR3 protein: CASSFAGQGAAGYTF

V gene: TRBV20-1
D gene: .
J gene: TRBJ2-3
clone size: few
CDR3 protein: CSARDPLPDTQYF

V gene: TRBV11-2
D gene: TRBD2
J gene: TRBJ2-3
clone size: .
CDR3 protein: CASSFRLAGGNTDTQYF

V gene: TRBV20-1
D gene: .
J gene: TRBJ2-7
clone size: .
CDR3 protein: CSARDFNKGPQPYEQYF

V gene: TRBV7-8
D gene: TRBD1
J gene: TRBJ1-1
clone size: few
CDR3 protein: CASSLAAPGQVEAFF

V gene: TRBV7-6
D gene: TRBD2
J gene: TRBJ2-3
clone size: few
CDR3 protein: CASSLESLAGGTDTQYF

V gene: TRBV6-1
D gene: TRBD2
J gene: TRBJ2-5
clone size: .
CDR3 protein: CASTRVAPGGETQYF

V gene: TRBV5-6
D gene: TRBD2
J gene: TRBJ2-3
clone size: .
CDR3 protein: CASSRGLAVTDTQYF

V gene: TRBV20-1
D gene: TRBD1
J gene: TRBJ2-3
clone size: few
CDR3 protein: CSEGTGADTQYF

V gene: TRBV7-9
D gene: .
J gene: TRBJ2-7
clone size: .
CDR3 protein: CASSLVATGTRDYEQYF

V gene: TRBV7-2
D gene: .
J gene: TRBJ2-5
clone size: medium-sized
CDR3 protein: CASSLWKPLQETQYF

V gene: TRBV24-1
D gene: .
J gene: TRBJ2-1
clone size: few
CDR3 protein: CATSDPGSYNEQFF

V gene: TRBV7-6
D gene: .
J gene: TRBJ2-2
clone size: few
CDR3 protein: CASSSFDKNTGELFF

V gene: TRBV9
D gene: .
J gene: TRBJ1-6
clone size: few
CDR3 protein: CASSVGRNSPLHF

V gene: TRBV7-9
D gene: .
J gene: TRBJ2-1
clone size: .
CDR3 protein: CASSPPAIYNEQFF

V gene: TRBV5-1
D gene: .
J gene: TRBJ2-1
clone size: few
CDR3 protein: CASSLYHDRNEQFF

V gene: TRBV6-2/TRBV6-3
D gene: TRBD2
J gene: TRBJ2-3
clone size: few
CDR3 protein: CASLSSGLAGGDTQYF

V gene: TRBV12-3/TRBV12-4
D gene: .
J gene: TRBJ2-7
clone size: few
CDR3 protein: CASSQQQVGEQYF

V gene: TRBV5-1
D gene: .
J gene: TRBJ2-7
clone size: many
CDR3 protein: CASSLEVRDTSYEQYF

V gene: TRBV12-3/TRBV12-4
D gene: .
J gene: TRBJ2-1
clone size: many
CDR3 protein: CASSLGRGNEQFF

V gene: TRBV27
D gene: .
J gene: TRBJ1-5
clone size: few
CDR3 protein: CASRPLSRGYSNQPQHF

V gene: TRBV29-1
D gene: .
J gene: TRBJ2-4
clone size: .
CDR3 protein: CSARRVGGQDIQYF

V gene: TRBV11-3
D gene: .
J gene: TRBJ2-5
clone size: .
CDR3 protein: CASSKQETQYF

V gene: TRBV9
D gene: .
J gene: TRBJ2-5
clone size: many
CDR3 protein: CASSVGTAYQETQYF

V gene: TRBV18
D gene: .
J gene: TRBJ1-5
clone size: many
CDR3 protein: CASSPVGRRNQPQHF

V gene: TRBV29-1
D gene: .
J gene: TRBJ2-7
clone size: many
CDR3 protein: CSVEGSPELNAYEQYF

V gene: TRBV7-2
D gene: .
J gene: TRBJ2-1
clone size: few
CDR3 protein: CASSPRGENEQFF

V gene: TRBV29-1
D gene: .
J gene: TRBJ1-2
clone size: few
CDR3 protein: CSVGLGGTNGYTF

V gene: TRBV2
D gene: .
J gene: TRBJ1-1
clone size: few
CDR3 protein: CASSLDRTNPVLNTEAFF

V gene: TRBV7-3
D gene: TRBD2
J gene: TRBJ2-7
clone size: few
CDR3 protein: CASSLMGGGAYEQYF

V gene: TRBV29-1
D gene: .
J gene: TRBJ2-5
clone size: few
CDR3 protein: CSAGQLQETQYF